This T cell receptor (beta chain) was found in a study of vaccination effects on CD4 cells after COVID-19. Study-wide points: Marked contraction was observed in infection-induced and vaccine-induced clones late after vaccination.

This clone has a handful of counts. Antigen specificity is unknown. Libraries were prepared by immunoSEQ multiplex PCR; TCRdb keeps only in-frame clonotypes and omits some of them. Here the sample spans around 35,000 clones, roughly 65% being singletons. Isolation of CD4+ T cells took place after approximately ten days of culture. None of these healthy vaccinees had been infected with SARS-CoV-2 before vaccination. The sequence was obtained from a human donor who received a COVID-19 vaccine. Sequences were derived from CD4+ T cells from PBMCs cultured without peptide, sampled before COVID-19 vaccination.

The CDR3 DNA follows: TGTGCCAGCAGTTCCTACAGGGAAGGTGAGCAGTTCTTC. It yields the protein CASSSYREGEQFF. The V and J genes are TRBV12-3 or TRBV12-4 and TRBJ2-1; D may be TRBD1 (6 bases). V was shortened by 4 bases and J by 9 bases, with 13 bases between the two germline ends. The length of the CDR3 is 13 residues.